Following are 22 T cell receptor beta chains from one sample sequenced in a study of CD4 and CD8 cells across lung adenocarcinoma regions. TCRdb analysed the PCR reads with MiXCR anew, one entry per CDR3 protein. The table shows more than 9,000 distinct CDR3 sequences, with approximately 50% occurring only once. The sample was CD8+ T cells from the margin of a lung tumor. The receptors shown here come from a male donor with lung adenocarcinoma. The CD4 and CD8 labels of this study may be unreliable.

CDR3 residues: CASSPPGPRAEQFF. CDR3 DNA sequence: TGTGCCAGCAGCCCGCCGGGACCGCGAGCTGAGCAGTTCTTC. The chain has TRBV7-2 and TRBJ2-1; D is tentatively TRBD1 or TRBD2 (5 bases each). Germline V gene sequence: CDR1 SGHTA, CDR2 FQGNSA. The V end was cut by 5 bases, the J end by 9 bases, with 17 bases between. The CDR3 is made up of 14 amino acids.

The chain is built from TRBV9 and TRBJ2-1; 7 nucleotides line up with TRBD2. Germline CDR1 is SGDLS and CDR2 is YYNGEE. With V trimmed by 5 bases and J by 4 bases, 9 bases remained unmatched. The CDR3 runs 15 residues. The CDR3 coding sequence is TGTGCCAGCAGTGAGACCGGGACTATATACAATGAGCAGTTCTTC. Translated: CASSETGTIYNEQFF.

This clonotype is medium-sized (0.01 to 0.1%) in the sample. Since no conserved phenylalanine or tryptophan closes the CDR3, a read error is the likely cause. The limits of the CDR3 on the DNA are not certain, so only TCRdb's listed CDR3 is given. This rearrangement joins TRBV6-1 to TRBJ2-1; the table's D call, TRBD2, has no DNA check behind it. CDR1 is MNHNS, CDR2 SASEGT, per germline. The CDR3 totals 10 residues, both ends included. The CDR3 spells CANLRSGVGY.

The chain couples TRBV6-1 to TRBJ1-1; D unclear. Germline CDR1 and CDR2: MNHNS and SASEGT. V lost 2 bases to trimming and J lost 5 bases, with 12 bases between them. The CDR3 extends over 14 amino acids. CDR3 loop: CASSELGSWTEAFF. CDR3 nucleotide sequence: TGTGCCAGCAGTGAACTGGGCAGCTGGACTGAAGCTTTCTTT.

This clonotype was counted at least ten times. The rearrangement uses TRBV27 and TRBJ2-1, with 12 bases that match TRBD2. Unmatched junction bases numbered 5, after V lost 6 bases and J lost 2 bases. Germline values: CDR1 MNHEY, CDR2 SMNVEV (reference sequence). The length of the CDR3 is 16 residues. CDR3 DNA sequence: TGTGCCAGCAGGGAACTAGCGGGAGGCCCCTACAATGAGCAGTTCTTC. Its protein is CASRELAGGPYNEQFF.

V is TRBV6-5 and J is TRBJ2-3; D remains ambiguous. Germline loops: CDR1 MNHEY, CDR2 SVGAGI. V lost 1 base and J lost 1, with 3 bases in between. CDR3 length: 13 residues. The CDR3 bases are TGTGCCAGCAGTTACTTCCGCACAGATACGCAGTATTTT. Protein: CASSYFRTDTQYF.

V usage is TRBV10-2 and J usage is TRBJ2-3; no clear D gene. V gave up 8 bases and J gave up 0 bases, with 15 bases separating them. CDR3 length: 15 amino acids. Germline V gene data show CDR1 as WSHSY and CDR2 as SAAADI. The CDR3 protein is CASRGVAPSTDTQYF. In DNA form, the CDR3 reads TGCGCCAGCCGTGGGGTTGCGCCAAGCACAGATACGCAGTATTTT.

In this sample, this clonotype turned up a few times. The CDR3 DNA is TGTGCCAGCAGGAGAACAGGGGGGGAGACCCAGTACTTC. It yields the protein CASRRTGGETQYF. The chain uses TRBV27 and TRBJ2-5; 8 bases agree with TRBD1. With 6 bases clipped from V and 5 bases from J, the junction kept 5 bases outside the gene matches. The CDR3 is 13 residues long. The germline V gene encodes CDR1 MNHEY and CDR2 SMNVEV (reference sequence).

The V call is TRBV6-5, the J call TRBJ1-1; D call uncertain. The CDR3 extends over 14 amino acids. V lost 0 bases and J 4 bases, leaving 9 bases between the germline ends. CDR1 MNHEY and CDR2 SVGAGI come from the germline V gene. The CDR3, as DNA: TGTGCCAGCAGTTACTCGAACGGTCCCACTGAAGCTTTCTTT. Translated, it gives CASSYSNGPTEAFF.

The chain has TRBV27 and TRBJ2-7; D is possibly TRBD2 (6 bases). Trimming cost V 6 bases and J 10 bases, with 19 bases left between them. Germline CDR1 MNHEY, CDR2 SMNVEV (reference sequence). CDR3 length: 13 residues. The CDR3 region is CASSVLGTPDQYF. CDR3 in DNA: TGTGCCAGCAGCGTCCTCGGGACTCCCGACCAGTACTTC.

This clonotype was counted a few times. This chain uses TRBV7-8 with TRBJ2-3; 7 bases map to TRBD1. Judging by the DNA end, TRBJ2-5 fits better; the J call may be wrong. Germline-derived CDR1 and CDR2 are SGHVS and FQNEAQ. This CDR3 has 14 amino acids. Written as DNA, the CDR3 is TGTGCCAGCACTGACAGGGTTGAGTGGGAGACCCAGTACTTC. Translated: CASTDRVEWETQYF.

In its sample, this clonotype was seen many times. This chain connects TRBV6-5 to TRBJ2-1; tentatively, D is TRBD1 or TRBD2 (6 bases each). Trimming pared 4 bases from V and 9 bases from J, leaving 10 bases between. The CDR3 has 12 amino acids. Germline loops: CDR1 MNHEY, CDR2 SVGAGI. The CDR3 DNA reads TGTGCCAGCAGTTCCGGAGGGGGTGAGCAGTTCTTC. This gives the protein CASSSGGGEQFF.

CDR3 DNA sequence: TGTGCCAGCAGATCCCCCCCGGACAATGAGCAGTTCTTC. Translation gives CASRSPPDNEQFF. V is TRBV6-1 and J is TRBJ2-1; D is ambiguous. Germline V CDR1 and CDR2: MNHNS, SASEGT. The CDR3 runs to 13 residues. Trimming left V 6 bases short and J 5 bases short, with 11 bases between.

The CDR3 nucleotides are TGTGCCAGCAGCAGAGGGACTGGAAACACCGGGGAGCTGTTTTTT. Its protein is CASSRGTGNTGELFF. The rearrangement joins TRBV7-3 to TRBJ2-2; weak D call: TRBD2 (6 bases). Germline V gives CDR1 SGHTA, CDR2 FQGTGA. V was shortened by 5 bases and J by 2 bases, with 12 bases between the two germline ends. This CDR3 contains 15 residues. The whole variable domain, filled in from reference TRBV7-3 and TRBJ2-2, reads GAGVSQTPSNKVTEKGKYVELRCDPISGHTALYWYRQSLGQGPEFLIYFQGTGAADDSGLPNDRFFAVRPEGSVSTLKIQRTERGDSAVYLCASSRGTGNTGELFFGEGSRLTVL.

This clonotype is classed as large. The CDR3 loop is CASEGTSGGNEQFF. The DNA of the CDR3 is TGTGCCAGCGAAGGGACTAGCGGGGGAAATGAGCAGTTCTTC. This chain uses TRBV6-6 with TRBJ2-1; 14 bases line up with TRBD2. V shed 8 bases and J 7 bases; nucleotides not matched to a gene: 4. This CDR3 region has 14 residues. Germline V gene sequence: CDR1 MNHNY, CDR2 SVGAGI (reference sequence).

As for this clonotype: At one of its ends the junction is not consistent with the germline gene, which may arise from a read error. The chain couples TRBV6-1 to TRBJ2-5; possibly TRBD1 for D (6 bases). The CDR3 length is 14 residues. Germline V gene data show CDR1 as MNHNS and CDR2 as SASEGT. The chain's CDR3 is CAGSGGQGPETQYF. The DNA of the CDR3 is TGTGCGGGCAGTGGGGGCCAGGGCCCAGAGACGCAGTACTTC.

Concerning this clonotype: The missing conserved phenylalanine or tryptophan at the end of this CDR3 makes a read error likely. The DNA is omitted, as the CDR3 cannot be located on it reliably, and the CDR3 follows TCRdb's listing. V and J are TRBV10-1 and TRBJ2-7; TRBD2 is the table's D call, not checked against the DNA. Germline V CDR1 and CDR2: WNHNN, SYGVQD (reference sequence). The CDR3 spans 18 residues, counting both ends. The CDR3 protein is CASRQTSGGADPPTSSTS.

J is TRBJ1-1 and V is TRBV25-1; no clear D. Trimming pared 6 bases from V and 6 bases from J, leaving 14 bases between. The germline CDR1 and CDR2 sequences are MGHDK and SYGVNS. There are 13 residues in the CDR3. The CDR3 loop reads CASRLRAGSEAFF. The CDR3 DNA is TGTGCCAGCAGACTCCGGGCGGGGTCTGAAGCTTTCTTT.

This clonotype showed up just once. The chain recombines TRBV19 with TRBJ2-1; 11 bases are shared with TRBD2. CDR3 length: 14 residues. V lost 6 bases and J lost 2; bases outside the gene matches: 0. Germline lookup yields CDR1 LNHDA and CDR2 SQIVND (reference sequence). CDR3 in DNA: TGTGCCAGTAGGACTAGCGGGACCTACAATGAGCAGTTCTTC. The encoded protein is CASRTSGTYNEQFF.

Ten or more counts support this clonotype. V usage is TRBV6-1 and J usage is TRBJ2-3; no clear D gene. Trimming removed 4 bases from V and 6 bases from J, with 8 bases in between. The CDR3 spans 12 residues. Per germline, CDR1 MNHNS and CDR2 SASEGT. The CDR3 here is CASSGQADTQYF. CDR3 coding DNA: TGTGCCAGCAGTGGCCAGGCGGATACGCAGTATTTT.

The rearrangement uses TRBV6-2 or TRBV6-3 and TRBJ2-2; perhaps TRBD2 as D (6 bases). V lost 2 bases, J lost 7 bases, and 14 bases lay in between. Germline CDR1 reads MNHEY; CDR2 reads SVGEGT. The CDR3 is 15 residues long. CDR3 sequence (DNA): TGTGCCAGCAGTTACCGGCTAGCGCGGGACGGGGAGCTGTTTTTT. Amino acids: CASSYRLARDGELFF.

This chain uses TRBV6-1 with TRBJ2-3; possibly TRBD1 or TRBD2 for D (7 bases each). Germline CDR1 reads MNHNS; CDR2 reads SASEGT. The CDR3 sequence is 14 residues long. CDR3 sequence (DNA): TGTGCGGCCAGGGGGGGCGGTGACAAAGATACGCAGTATTTT. This sequence encodes CAARGGGDKDTQYF.